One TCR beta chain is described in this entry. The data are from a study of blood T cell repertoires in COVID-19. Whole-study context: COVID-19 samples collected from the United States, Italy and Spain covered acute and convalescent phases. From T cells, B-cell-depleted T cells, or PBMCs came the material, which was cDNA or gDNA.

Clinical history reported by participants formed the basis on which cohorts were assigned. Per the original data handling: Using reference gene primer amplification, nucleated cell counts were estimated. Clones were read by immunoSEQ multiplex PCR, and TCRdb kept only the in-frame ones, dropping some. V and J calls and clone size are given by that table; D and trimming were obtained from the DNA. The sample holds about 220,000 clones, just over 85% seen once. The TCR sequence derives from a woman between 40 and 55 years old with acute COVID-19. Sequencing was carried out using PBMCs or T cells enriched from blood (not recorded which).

The CDR3 loop is CASSPTGYSNQPQHF. The CDR3 DNA reads as TGTGCCAGCAGCCCGACAGGCTATAGCAATCAGCCCCAGCATTTT. J is TRBJ1-5 and V is TRBV5-8, with D perhaps TRBD1 (6 bases). Germline CDR1 and CDR2: SGHTS and YDEGEE. CDR3 length equals 15 residues. V was pared by 4 bases and J by 0 bases, with 11 bases between.